Presented here are 25 T cell receptor beta chains from one specimen sequenced in a study of CD8+CD57+ T cells in acquired aplastic anemia. Before being chosen for sequencing, patients had shown CD8+CD57+ cell expansion by flow cytometry. It was genomic DNA that served as the template for profiling TCR beta VDJ and CDR3. One entry per CDR3 protein, called by TCRdb with MiXCR from the reads. Of around 500,000 distinct CDR3 sequences in the sample, 25% to 40% were seen once. The sequencing sample was made of sorted CD4+, CD8+, or CD8+CD57+ T cells (not recorded which) from PBMCs. These receptors all come from a human donor with aplastic anemia.

The V call is TRBV9, the J call TRBJ2-1, with D unresolved. V dropped 2 bases and J dropped 2 bases, with 5 bases sitting between them. Looked up from germline, CDR1 is SGDLS and CDR2 is YYNGEE. The CDR3 is made up of 13 amino acids. This CDR3 reads CASSVLAYNEQFF. CDR3 nucleotides: TGTGCCAGCAGCGTTTTGGCCTACAATGAGCAGTTCTTC.

This clonotype was recorded a few times. A read error may be the cause here, since a much bigger clone is one base away. The gene calls are TRBV19 and TRBJ1-1; unclear D gene. The CDR3 extends over 15 amino acids. CDR1 and CDR2 (germline): LNHDA, SQIVND (reference sequence). CDR3 nucleotides: TGTGCCAGTAGTCCCAAGGTGCAAGGAGATACTGAAGCTTCCTTT. Residues: CASSPKVQGDTEASF.

This clonotype occurred a few times. V gene TRBV20-1 combines with J gene TRBJ2-3; 7 bases match TRBD1. This CDR3 has 14 residues. CDR1 and CDR2 (germline): DFQATT, SNEGSKA (reference sequence). After removal of 3 bases from V and 2 bases from J, the junction contained 5 bases not matched to a gene. The CDR3 loop is CSASKTGITDTQYF. As DNA, the CDR3 is TGCAGTGCTAGTAAGACAGGGATCACAGATACGCAGTATTTT.

The CDR3 protein is CATSSSNLGGTDTQYF. The CDR3 nucleotides read TGTGCCACCAGCAGCTCCAACCTCGGGGGCACAGATACGCAGTATTTT. The chain combines TRBV15 with TRBJ2-3, with D possibly TRBD2 on 5 matching bases. V lost 3 bases, J lost 1 base, and 14 bases lay in between. The CDR3 is made up of 16 amino acids. Germline V gene sequence: CDR1 LNHNV, CDR2 YYDKDF (reference sequence).

This clonotype was observed many times. This chain connects TRBV15 to TRBJ1-2; no definite D call. CDR1 is LNHNV, CDR2 YYDKDF, per germline (reference sequence). The CDR3 consists of 16 residues. Between the trimmed V and J ends, which lost 1 base and 1 base, there was a span of 13 bases. The CDR3 DNA reads TGTGCCACCAGCAGAGTTCTACGGACGGATAACTATGGCTACACCTTC. The encoded protein is CATSRVLRTDNYGYTF.

To note about this clonotype: A read error is possible here, since a much larger clone lies one base away. The chain employs TRBV15 and TRBJ2-1; 7 nucleotides align to TRBD1. Per the germline V gene, CDR1 is LNHNV and CDR2 is YYDKDF (reference sequence). There are 13 residues in the CDR3. The CDR3 sequence: CATSWDRYNEQSF. In DNA form, the CDR3 reads TGTGCCACCAGCTGGGACAGATACAATGAGCAGTCCTTC.

The sample holds a few counts of this clonotype. This chain uses TRBV7-2 with TRBJ1-6; TRBD1 matches 11 bases. Germline lookup yields CDR1 SGHTA and CDR2 FQGNSA. The CDR3 spans 18 residues. The ends lost 1 base at V and 3 bases at J; junction bases unmatched: 5. The CDR3 loop is CASSLGRTGGNYNSPLHF. The CDR3 DNA is TGTGCCAGCAGCTTAGGGCGGACAGGGGGCAACTATAATTCACCCCTCCACTTT. The full variable domain, rest sourced from reference TRBV7-2 and TRBJ1-6, is GAGVSQSPSNKVTEKGKDVELRCDPISGHTALYWYRQSLGQGLEFLIYFQGNSAPDKSGLPSDRFSAERTGGSVSTLTIQRTQQEDSAVYLCASSLGRTGGNYNSPLHFGNGTRLTVT.

This chain uses TRBV10-3 with TRBJ2-5; 8 bases map to TRBD2. J was trimmed by 4 bases and V by 5 bases; bases with no gene match: 6. CDR3 size: 14 residues. Germline loops: CDR1 ENHRY, CDR2 SYGVKD. The CDR3 nucleotides are TGTGCCATCAGTAAATGGACTAGCTCAGAGACCCAGTACTTC. Translation gives CAISKWTSSETQYF.

The chain is built from TRBV15 and TRBJ2-7; TRBD2 agrees at 11 bases. V was pared by 0 bases and J by 6 bases, with 7 bases of the junction left unmatched. This CDR3 contains 16 residues. Germline V CDR1 and CDR2: LNHNV, YYDKDF (reference sequence). The CDR3, as DNA: TGTGCCACCAGCAGAGAACTAGCGGGAGTGTGGGGCGAGCAGTACTTC. Protein: CATSRELAGVWGEQYF.

The table lists this clonotype with many counts. The chain has TRBV11-2 and TRBJ1-6; D unclear. Trimming took 5 bases from V and 5 from J, leaving 1 base between them. CDR3 size: 11 residues. Germline CDR1 is SGHAT and CDR2 is FQNNGV. The DNA for the CDR3 is TGTGCCAGCAGCAATAATTCACCCCTCCACTTT. This sequence encodes CASSNNSPLHF.

In its sample, this clonotype was seen a few times. CDR3 sequence: CASSRDTDNEQFF. The CDR3 bases are TGCGCCAGCAGCCGGGACACCGACAATGAGCAGTTCTTC. The chain employs TRBV5-1 and TRBJ2-1; weak D call: TRBD1 (6 bases). Germline loops: CDR1 SGHRS, CDR2 YFSETQ. This CDR3 is 13 amino acids long. The V end was cut by 4 bases, the J end by 5 bases, with 10 bases between.

This clonotype was seen more than once but under ten times. This rearrangement joins TRBV20-1 to TRBJ1-1; 10 nucleotides agree with TRBD1. The CDR3 sequence is 15 residues long. CDR1 and CDR2 (germline): DFQATT, SNEGSKA (reference sequence). V trimming: 1 base; J trimming: 1 base; junction bases outside the gene matches: 3. The CDR3 DNA reads TGCAGTGCTAGAGTAAGGGACAGGGGGAACACTGAAGCTTTCTTT. Its protein is CSARVRDRGNTEAFF.

This clonotype was found many times. This sequence joins TRBV6-1 and TRBJ1-2; TRBD1 matches 9 bases. Trimming at V came to 6 bases and at J to 4 bases, leaving 6 bases not matched to a gene. The length of the CDR3 is 14 residues. Germline lookup yields CDR1 MNHNS and CDR2 SASEGT. The CDR3 nucleotides are TGTGCCAGCAGACCCGGACAGGGGATCTATGGCTACACCTTC. Translated: CASRPGQGIYGYTF.

This clonotype was recorded many times. V gene TRBV15 combines with J gene TRBJ2-1; TRBD2 matches at 10 bases. Losses at the gene ends were 2 bases for V and 7 bases for J; bases not matched to a gene: 8. Germline lookup yields CDR1 LNHNV and CDR2 YYDKDF (reference sequence). The CDR3 consists of 16 residues. The CDR3 loop is CATSRPSGRAWNEQFF. The DNA of the CDR3 is TGTGCCACCAGCAGACCAAGCGGGAGGGCCTGGAATGAGCAGTTCTTC.

The rearrangement links TRBV12-3 or TRBV12-4 to TRBJ2-7, with D perhaps matching TRBD2 (5 bases). The CDR3 sequence is 13 residues long. The germline V and J ends were trimmed by 7 bases and 6 bases, with 16 bases remaining between them. CDR3 amino acids: CASTPGLEGEQYF. CDR3 sequence (DNA): TGTGCCAGCACCCCCGGGCTAGAGGGCGAGCAGTACTTC.

To note about this clonotype: This may be a read error: a much more frequent sequence differs by one nucleotide. The J gene is TRBJ2-7, the V gene TRBV14; D is ambiguous. Germline CDR1 SGHDN, CDR2 FVKESK. The V end lost 4 bases, the J end lost 3 bases, and 7 bases lay between the germline ends. The CDR3 sequence is 12 residues long. The DNA for the CDR3 is TGTGCCAGCAGCCGAGGATACTACGAGCAGTACTTC. Translating gives CASSRGYYEQYF.

This clonotype has just a few counts. The rearrangement joins TRBV4-2 to TRBJ2-1; D is unresolved. This CDR3 is 16 amino acids long. The germline V and J ends were trimmed by 0 bases and 3 bases, with 12 bases remaining between them. CDR1 and CDR2 from the germline V gene are LGHNA and YNFKEQ. Here the CDR3 reads CASSQERVVVYNEQFF. Here the CDR3 DNA reads TGTGCCAGCAGCCAAGAACGAGTCGTCGTCTACAATGAGCAGTTCTTC.

In its sample, this clonotype was seen a few times. The rearrangement joins TRBV20-1 to TRBJ2-1; 7 nucleotides agree with TRBD2. The germline V gene has CDR1 DFQATT and CDR2 SNEGSKA (reference sequence). The CDR3 is 14 amino acids. V shed 3 bases and J 9 bases; nucleotides not matched to a gene: 11. This chain's CDR3 is CSASLLSLAGEQFF. DNA of the CDR3: TGCAGTGCTAGCCTGCTGTCCTTAGCGGGTGAGCAGTTCTTC.

This sequence joins TRBV28 and TRBJ2-5; TRBD2 might be the D (6 bases). CDR1 MDHEN and CDR2 SYDVKM come from the germline V gene. V shed 8 bases and J shed 6 bases, with 19 bases lying between them. The CDR3 totals 14 residues. The CDR3 nucleotides are TGTGCCAGCGGTCGCGCGGGATCACAGCAGACCCAGTACTTC. It encodes CASGRAGSQQTQYF.

This clonotype was counted only a few times. This chain links TRBV10-3 with TRBJ2-2, with 7 bases aligning to TRBD2. This CDR3 has 14 residues. V lost 6 bases and J lost 6; bases outside the gene matches: 7. Germline-derived CDR1 and CDR2 are ENHRY and SYGVKD. Here the CDR3 reads CAIRGGGKSGELFF. In DNA form, the CDR3 reads TGTGCCATCAGGGGGGGGGGGAAATCCGGGGAGCTGTTTTTT.

This clonotype has more than one count but fewer than ten. V and J are TRBV6-1 and TRBJ1-1; D not resolved. Germline CDR1 reads MNHNS; CDR2 reads SASEGT. V lost 11 bases, J lost 1 base, and 11 bases lay in between. The CDR3 contains 12 residues. The CDR3 coding sequence is TGTGCCGCCGGTTGGTCGAACACTGAAGCTTTCTTT. Amino acids: CAAGWSNTEAFF.

Note on this clonotype: One end of the junction fails to match germline, which may point to a read error. The CDR3 sequence: CASSYGTPEIKSPLHF. In DNA, the CDR3 is TGTGCCAGCAGTTACGGGACACCCGAAATCAAATCACCCCTCCACTTT. The V and J genes are TRBV10-3 and TRBJ1-6, with D perhaps TRBD1 (6 bases). Germline CDR1 and CDR2: ENHRY and SYGVKD. The CDR3 loop spans 16 amino acids.

This clonotype was detected ten times or more. V gene TRBV2 combines with J gene TRBJ2-1; TRBD1 matches at 12 bases. Germline CDR1 SNHLY, CDR2 FYNNEI. This CDR3 is built from 14 residues. Germline trimming cut 6 bases from V and 8 bases from J; bases unmatched to any gene: 5. The CDR3 is CASRSGTGGDEQFF. CDR3 DNA: TGTGCCAGCAGGTCCGGGACAGGGGGCGATGAGCAGTTCTTC.

In its sample, this clonotype was seen once. The chain carries TRBV25-1 and TRBJ1-5; possible D gene TRBD1, 5 bases. Germline CDR1 reads MGHDK; CDR2 reads SYGVNS. The CDR3 totals 18 residues. Deletions cut 6 bases from V and 4 bases from J, with 25 bases between. CDR3 bases: TGTGCCAGCAGCTTAGGGCCAAGCCGGTCCGACAGTAATCAGCCCCAGCATTTT. Translated, it gives CASSLGPSRSDSNQPQHF.

As to this clonotype: One end of the junction fails to match germline, which may point to a read error. This chain uses TRBV20-1 with TRBJ2-7; possibly TRBD1 or TRBD2 for D (5 bases each). The germline V gene has CDR1 DFQATT and CDR2 SNEGSKA (reference sequence). This CDR3 region has 14 residues. This CDR3 reads CRARARDGYYEQYF. The DNA of the CDR3 is TGCCGTGCTAGAGCCCGGGACGGGTACTACGAGCAGTACTTC.